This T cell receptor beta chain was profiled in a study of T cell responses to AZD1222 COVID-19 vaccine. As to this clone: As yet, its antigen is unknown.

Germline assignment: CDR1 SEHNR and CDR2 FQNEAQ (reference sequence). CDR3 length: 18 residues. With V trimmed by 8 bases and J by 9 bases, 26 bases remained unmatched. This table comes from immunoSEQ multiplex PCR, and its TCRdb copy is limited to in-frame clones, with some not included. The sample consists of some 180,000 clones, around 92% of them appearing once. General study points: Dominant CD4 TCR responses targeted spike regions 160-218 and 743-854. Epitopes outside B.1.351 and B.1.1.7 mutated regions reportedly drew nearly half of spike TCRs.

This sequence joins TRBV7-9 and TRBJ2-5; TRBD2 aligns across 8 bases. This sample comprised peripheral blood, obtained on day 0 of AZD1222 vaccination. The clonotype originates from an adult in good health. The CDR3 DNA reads TGTGCCAGCCTCCCCCGATGGGGCGAGCGGGAGAGTCAGTCATCCCAGTACTTC. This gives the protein CASLPRWGERESQSSQYF.